This TCR beta chain emerged from a study of blood T cell repertoires in COVID-19. As for the study in general: Collection of acute and convalescent COVID-19 samples took place in the United States, Italy and Spain.

The J segment lost 8 bases and the V segment lost 7 bases, leaving 10 bases of the junction unmatched. This CDR3 has 13 residues. Germline lookup yields CDR1 LGHDT and CDR2 YNNKEL (reference sequence). Data came from immunoSEQ multiplex PCR; TCRdb stores just in-frame clones and leaves some out. The data show some 200,000 clones, about four fifths seen once. This receptor was obtained from a woman in her thirties or forties with acute COVID-19. Sample: PBMCs or T cells enriched from blood (not recorded which). This chain joins TRBV3-1 (or the pseudogene TRBV3-2) and TRBJ1-1; 7 positions match TRBD1. The CDR3 bases are TGTGCCAGCACCTCGACAGGGCCGACCGAAGCTTTCTTT. It encodes CASTSTGPTEAFF.